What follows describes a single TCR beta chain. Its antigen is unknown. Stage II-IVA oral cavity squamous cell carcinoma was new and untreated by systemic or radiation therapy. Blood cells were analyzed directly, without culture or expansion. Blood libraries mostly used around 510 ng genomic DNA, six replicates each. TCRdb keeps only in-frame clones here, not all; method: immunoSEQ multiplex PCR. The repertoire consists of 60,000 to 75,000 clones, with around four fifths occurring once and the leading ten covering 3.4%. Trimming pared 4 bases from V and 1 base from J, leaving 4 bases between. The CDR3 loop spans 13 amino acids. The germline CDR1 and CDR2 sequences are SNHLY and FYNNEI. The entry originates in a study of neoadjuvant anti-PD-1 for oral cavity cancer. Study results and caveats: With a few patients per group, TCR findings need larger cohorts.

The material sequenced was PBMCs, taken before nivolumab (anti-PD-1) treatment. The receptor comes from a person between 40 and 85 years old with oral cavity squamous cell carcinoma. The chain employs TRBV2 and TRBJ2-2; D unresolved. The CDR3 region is CASSVVNTGELFF. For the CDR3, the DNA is TGTGCCAGCAGTGTTGTGAACACCGGGGAGCTGTTTTTT. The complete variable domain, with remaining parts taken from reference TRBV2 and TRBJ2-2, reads EPEVTQTPSHQVTQMGQEVILRCVPISNHLYFYWYRQILGQKVEFLVSFYNNEISEKSEIFDDQFSVERPDGSNFTLKIRSTKLEDSAMYFCASSVVNTGELFFGEGSRLTVL.